The 12 T cell receptor beta chains reported below all come from one sample, sequenced in a study of blood T cell repertoires in COVID-19. Measured with immunoSEQ multiplex PCR; TCRdb has only the in-frame clones, and not every one. The sample shows 95,000 to 150,000 clones, 82% of them seen only once. Material: peripheral blood. These receptors all come from a woman in her 70s with acute or convalescent COVID-19.

V gene TRBV2 combines with J gene TRBJ1-1, with D maybe TRBD1 (6 bases). V was cut by 10 bases and J by 1 base, with 13 bases left in between. The CDR3 sequence is 13 residues long. Germline-derived CDR1 and CDR2 are SNHLY and FYNNEI. CDR3 in DNA: TGTGCCAAGAACAGGGATGGGAACACTGAAGCTTTCTTT. It codes for CAKNRDGNTEAFF.

The V and J genes are TRBV18 and TRBJ1-5; no clear D gene. Germline CDR1 is KGHSH and CDR2 is LQKENI. The CDR3 covers 16 residues. Trimming removed 4 bases from V and 4 bases from J, with 17 bases in between. In DNA, the CDR3 is TGTGCCAGCTCACGGACGATGGCGACTACAAATCAGCCCCAGCATTTT. Amino acid sequence: CASSRTMATTNQPQHF.

The chain combines TRBV3-1 (or the pseudogene TRBV3-2) with TRBJ1-5; 11 bases are shared with TRBD1. The germline gives CDR1 LGHDT, CDR2 YNNKEL (reference sequence). The CDR3 is 16 residues long. The V and J ends lost 2 bases and 3 bases, in that order; junction bases with no gene match: 3. The CDR3 protein is CASSQSDRGHNQPQHF. CDR3 sequence (DNA): TGTGCCAGCAGCCAATCGGACAGGGGGCACAATCAGCCCCAGCATTTT.

A few counts support this clone. The chain carries TRBV6-5 and TRBJ1-2; 8 nucleotides match TRBD1. The junction had 12 bases not matched to a gene; V was cut back by 2 bases and J by 7 bases. The CDR3 spans 16 residues. Germline-derived CDR1 and CDR2 are MNHEY and SVGAGI. The CDR3 sequence is CASSYGVGQDFFGYTF. CDR3 coding DNA: TGTGCCAGCAGTTACGGAGTGGGACAGGACTTCTTTGGCTACACCTTC.

This rearrangement joins TRBV7-3 to TRBJ2-2; 9 bases fit TRBD2. V gave up 5 bases and J gave up 5 bases; unmatched junction bases: 6. CDR1 SGHTA and CDR2 FQGTGA come from the germline V gene. CDR3 size: 15 residues. CDR3 protein: CASSPSGEITGELFF. Written as DNA, the CDR3 is TGTGCCAGCAGCCCTAGCGGGGAGATAACCGGGGAGCTGTTTTTT.

The rearrangement links TRBV23-1 to TRBJ1-4; D not certain. TRBV23-1 is an ORF for which the function is uncertain. The V and J ends lost 4 bases and 4 bases respectively, with 10 bases between them. The CDR3 is made up of 14 amino acids. The CDR3 nucleotides read TGCGCCAGCAGTCGTAACAGAGTTAATGAAAAACTGTTTTTT. This translates into CASSRNRVNEKLFF.

Only one count was recorded for this clone. The chain links TRBV5-5 to TRBJ2-1; possible D gene TRBD2, 6 bases. V was shortened by 4 bases and J by 8 bases, with 16 bases between the two germline ends. Germline V lookup: CDR1 SGHKS, CDR2 YYEKEE (reference sequence). The CDR3 has 14 amino acids. The CDR3 region is CASSPWDSPDEQFF. The CDR3 bases are TGTGCCAGCAGCCCATGGGACTCCCCGGATGAGCAGTTCTTC.

The chain combines TRBV4-3 with TRBJ2-3; D remains ambiguous. The CDR3 runs to 14 residues. Germline assignment: CDR1 LGHNA and CDR2 YSLEER. V was cut by 6 bases and J by 3 bases, with 13 bases left in between. CDR3: CASRLALSTDTQYF. The CDR3 DNA reads TGCGCCAGCAGGTTGGCCCTGTCTACAGATACGCAGTATTTT.

This clone has only a few counts. The chain uses TRBV29-1 and TRBJ1-2; 10 bases align to TRBD1. This CDR3 has 13 amino acids. Germline loops: CDR1 SQVTM, CDR2 ANQGSEA. After removal of 7 bases from V and 9 bases from J, the junction contained 11 bases not matched to a gene. The CDR3: CSAQTGGRRSYTF. The CDR3 DNA follows: TGCAGCGCCCAGACAGGGGGCCGGAGGAGCTACACCTTC.

The chain uses TRBV18 and TRBJ1-6, with a weak D call TRBD1 (5 bases). This CDR3 has 13 amino acids. Germline values: CDR1 KGHSH, CDR2 LQKENI. The V and J ends lost 2 bases and 14 bases respectively, with 13 bases between them. In DNA form, the CDR3 reads TGTGCCAGCTCACCAGCCCGGGAGGGGACCCTCCACTTT. Encoded protein: CASSPAREGTLHF.

The gene calls are TRBV6-4 and TRBJ1-1; D ambiguous. Trimming cost V 6 bases and J 5 bases, with 13 bases left between them. Germline lookup yields CDR1 MRHNA and CDR2 SNTAGT. The CDR3 runs to 13 residues. The CDR3 loop is CASSQSRGTEAFF. The DNA of the CDR3 is TGTGCCAGCAGCCAATCTCGGGGAACTGAAGCTTTCTTT.

This chain links TRBV7-2 with TRBJ1-1; 8 bases line up with TRBD1. Germline V lookup: CDR1 SGHTA, CDR2 FQGNSA. CDR3 length: 13 amino acids. The V gene end was trimmed by 4 bases and the J gene end by 10 bases; junction bases not matched to a gene: 8. Here the CDR3 reads CASSSQTGAGAFF. The CDR3 DNA reads TGTGCCAGCAGCTCCCAGACAGGGGCTGGAGCTTTCTTT. The entire variable domain, with the rest obtained from reference TRBV7-2 and TRBJ1-1, is as follows: GAGVSQSPSNKVTEKGKDVELRCDPISGHTALYWYRQSLGQGLEFLIYFQGNSAPDKSGLPSDRFSAERTGGSVSTLTIQRTQQEDSAVYLCASSSQTGAGAFFGQGTRLTVV.